This T cell receptor (beta chain) was sequenced for a study of blood T cell repertoires in COVID-19. Whole-study context: Samples representing acute and convalescent COVID-19 were sourced from the United States, Italy and Spain. The analysed material was cDNA or gDNA that came from T cells, B-cell-depleted T cells, or PBMCs.

Original handling: Reference gene primer amplification gave estimated nucleated cell counts. Using immunoSEQ multiplex PCR, the repertoire was profiled, and TCRdb retains in-frame clones only, with some absent. Clone size and V and J calls were adopted from that table, with D and trimming inferred from the DNA. The repertoire holds roughly 88,000 clones, over 75% seen once, with about 17% in the top ten. This CDR3 has 15 amino acids. Trimming cost V 1 base and J 6 bases, with 11 bases left between them. The germline gives CDR1 SGHKS, CDR2 YYEKEE (reference sequence). The rearrangement links TRBV5-5 to TRBJ1-6; D is unresolved. This sequence was found in a woman older than 75 with active or convalescent COVID-19. The sequenced sample consisted of peripheral blood. In DNA form, the CDR3 reads TGTGCCAGCAGCTTGTACGACGGAGTTAATTCACCCCTCCACTTT. Its protein is CASSLYDGVNSPLHF.